What follows are 10 T cell receptor beta chains derived from one specimen sequenced in a study of blood T cell repertoires in COVID-19. Sequencing was performed with immunoSEQ multiplex PCR; in TCRdb, only in-frame clones are kept and a portion is missing. The data hold almost 250,000 clones, with about 89% observed a single time. The sample comprised PBMCs or T cells enriched from blood (not recorded which). All receptors come from a woman aged 25 to 39 who had recovered from COVID-19.

The rearrangement links TRBV5-1 to TRBJ2-5; 9 positions match TRBD1. This CDR3 spans 14 amino acids. V was pared by 5 bases and J by 4 bases, with 6 bases of the junction left unmatched. In germline, CDR1 is SGHRS, CDR2 YFSETQ. The CDR3 DNA reads as TGCGCCAGCAGTTCCGGGACAGGGTCAGAGACCCAGTACTTC. It is translated as CASSSGTGSETQYF.

The chain couples TRBV7-9 to TRBJ1-3, with 11 bases fitting TRBD1. The CDR3 consists of 18 residues. Germline CDR1 is SEHNR and CDR2 is FQNEAQ (reference sequence). V shed 4 bases and J 4 bases; nucleotides not matched to a gene: 12. CDR3 residues: CASSSTDKDRGPGNTIYF. The CDR3 DNA reads as TGTGCCAGCAGCTCCACTGATAAGGACAGGGGGCCAGGAAACACCATATATTTT.

Only a few counts were recorded for this clone. V is TRBV27 and J is TRBJ2-5; a possible D gene is TRBD2 (6 bases). Germline V gene lookup returns CDR1 MNHEY and CDR2 SMNVEV (reference sequence). With 3 bases removed from V and 1 base from J, the gap between germline ends came to 15 bases. This CDR3 comprises 16 residues. The CDR3 region has the DNA TGTGCCAGCAGTTTGAGCGGGCCGAGGGGCCAAGAGACCCAGTACTTC. Translated: CASSLSGPRGQETQYF.

V usage is TRBV7-6 and J usage is TRBJ2-1, with 12 bases fitting TRBD2. In germline, CDR1 is SGHVS, CDR2 FNYEAQ. The length of the CDR3 is 16 residues. With V trimmed by 5 bases and J by 5 bases, 7 bases remained unmatched. The CDR3 region has the DNA TGTGCCAGCAGCCCGACTAGCGGGAGTGGGAACAATGAGCAGTTCTTC. Its protein product is CASSPTSGSGNNEQFF.

The gene calls are TRBV30 and TRBJ1-5; TRBD1 is a possible D gene (5 bases). Per germline, CDR1 GTSNPN and CDR2 SVGIG (reference sequence). The CDR3 extends over 15 amino acids. Trimming left V 4 bases short and J 6 bases short, with 19 bases between. The CDR3 nucleotides are TGTGCCTGGACTTCCTTTAAGGGGAAATCTCAGCCCCAGCATTTT. Translation: CAWTSFKGKSQPQHF. The full variable domain, with the rest looked up from reference TRBV30 and TRBJ1-5, is SQTIHQWPATLVQPVGSPLSLECTVEGTSNPNLYWYRQAAGRGLQLLFYSVGIGQISSEVPQNLSASRPQDRQFILSSKKLLLSDSGFYLCAWTSFKGKSQPQHFGDGTRLSIL.

The chain uses TRBV19 and TRBJ2-1, with D possibly being TRBD1 (6 bases). This CDR3 has 13 residues. V dropped 5 bases and J dropped 7 bases, with 12 bases sitting between them. CDR1 and CDR2 from the germline V gene are LNHDA and SQIVND (reference sequence). The CDR3 spells CASSSQGQNEQFF. CDR3 bases: TGTGCCAGTAGTTCCCAGGGGCAGAATGAGCAGTTCTTC.

This clone was seen a handful of times. This chain uses TRBV11-2 with TRBJ2-2; tentatively, D is TRBD2 (6 bases). The V and J ends lost 3 bases and 8 bases respectively, with 7 bases between them. The CDR3 is 12 amino acids. Germline CDR1 reads SGHAT; CDR2 reads FQNNGV. In DNA form, the CDR3 reads TGTGCCAGCAGCTTGACTAGGGGGGAGCTGTTTTTT. Amino acids: CASSLTRGELFF.

The chain carries TRBV5-5 and TRBJ1-2, with a weak D call TRBD1 (5 bases). Looked up from germline, CDR1 is SGHKS and CDR2 is YYEKEE (reference sequence). V was trimmed by 6 bases and J by 8 bases, leaving 20 bases between them. The CDR3 contains 14 residues. CDR3 amino acids: CASISEPLRGGYTF. For the CDR3, the DNA is TGTGCCAGCATCTCCGAACCTCTTAGGGGCGGCTACACCTTC. Full variable domain (missing parts from reference TRBV5-5 and TRBJ1-2): DAGVTQSPTHLIKTRGQQVTLRCSPISGHKSVSWYQQVLGQGPQFIFQYYEKEERGRGNFPDRFSARQFPNYSSELNVNALLLGDSALYLCASISEPLRGGYTFGSGTRLTVV.

V gene TRBV6-2 or TRBV6-3 combines with J gene TRBJ2-7, with a weak D call TRBD1 (6 bases). In germline, CDR1 is MNHEY, CDR2 SVGEGT. CDR3 length: 16 residues. Trimming cost V 4 bases and J 2 bases, with 18 bases left between them. The CDR3 region is CASSSSPYRETYEQYF. Here the CDR3 DNA reads TGTGCCAGCAGTTCCTCCCCCTACAGGGAGACCTACGAGCAGTACTTC.

This clone was seen once. This chain uses TRBV4-2 with TRBJ1-5, with a tentative D call TRBD1 (5 bases). In germline, CDR1 is LGHNA, CDR2 YNFKEQ. Trimming stripped 0 bases from V and 4 bases from J, with 19 bases between. The length of the CDR3 is 18 residues. As DNA, the CDR3 is TGTGCCAGCAGCCAAGATCTATCAAGGGGACTTTTAAATCAGCCCCAGCATTTT. Residues: CASSQDLSRGLLNQPQHF.